The sequence of this T cell receptor (beta chain) was determined in a study of cytomegalovirus exposure and HLA in healthy donors. Study-wide results and limits: A later analysis linked a missense DCLRE1C variant to TCR beta V- and J-gene trimming.

The study ran its PCR with 60 Vbeta and 13 Jbeta primers. Measured with immunoSEQ multiplex PCR; TCRdb has only the in-frame clones, and not every one. Of some 200,000 clones listed, roughly 70% are singletons. Note on this clone: Its specificity is not known.

The origin of this receptor is a man in his forties in good health and CMV-seropositive. The sequenced sample consisted of PBMCs.

The CDR3 reads CASSSAVLSGNTIYF. The CDR3 DNA sequence: TGTGCCAGCAGCTCTGCAGTCCTTTCTGGAAACACCATATATTTT. The chain uses TRBV5-5 and TRBJ1-3; D call uncertain. Germline values: CDR1 SGHKS, CDR2 YYEKEE (reference sequence). CDR3 length equals 15 residues. V was shortened by 3 bases and J by 1 base, with 11 bases between the two germline ends.